This section outlines one T cell receptor (beta chain) sequence together with its context. What it binds is unknown. CDR3 length: 18 residues. Deletions cut 0 bases from V and 13 bases from J, with 33 bases between. Germline V gene lookup returns CDR1 DFQATT and CDR2 SNEGSKA (reference sequence). This record belongs to a study of blood T cells in healthy people across ages. General observations from the study: A roughly linear fall in TCR beta diversity per million T cells was seen with increasing age. Researchers judged that diversity estimates from one million T cells fell short of true values. There were more naive CD4+ cells and higher diversity in long-lived donors than in aged donors.

Together with a sample-barcoded 5' primer, a J-beta primer mix was included in a second PCR lasting about 7 to 12 cycles. MiXCR was run by TCRdb on the 5' RACE reads, yielding one entry per CDR3 protein. The data show around 870,000 distinct CDR3 sequences, more than 25% seen once. The V call is TRBV20-1, the J call TRBJ2-5; D may be TRBD1 (7 bases). This receptor was obtained from a woman aged 80 or over in good health. The sequencing input was blood. CDR3 coding DNA: TGCAGTGCTAGAGATCGGGAGATCCCAGGGGGGATTCACTACGAGCGGTACTTC. Translated: CSARDREIPGGIHYERYF.